These T cell receptor beta chains were read from a single sample in a study of blood T cells in healthy people across ages. One entry per CDR3 protein results from TCRdb running MiXCR on the 5' RACE reads. Among hundreds of thousands of distinct CDR3 sequences listed, approximately 30% were seen once. Sequenced: blood. These receptors all stem from a woman older than 75 in good health. Both conserved end residues are part of each CDR3. Fields, in order: D gene, clone size, J gene, V gene, CDR3 protein, CDR3 DNA. D genes are given only for firm matches. The size of a clone is reported for some rows only, either as once, few or many, or as a class for expanded clones.

TRBD1 . TRBJ2-7 TRBV6-1 CASSPLRQGPYEQYF TGTGCCAGCAGTCCACTCAGACAGGGACCCTACGAGCAGTACTTC
. many TRBJ2-1 TRBV7-8 CASSLVESSPYNEQFF TGTGCCAGCAGCTTAGTGGAGAGTAGCCCCTACAATGAGCAGTTCTTC
TRBD1 . TRBJ2-5 TRBV7-9 CASSPGTGREETQYF TGTGCCAGCAGCCCCGGGACAGGGAGGGAAGAGACCCAGTACTTC
. once TRBJ2-3 TRBV20-1 CSATREHGTDTQYF TGCAGTGCTACCCGGGAACATGGCACAGATACGCAGTATTTT
. . TRBJ2-7 TRBV6-4 CASSGGSGVLDEQYF TGTGCCAGCAGTGGAGGCTCAGGGGTCCTCGACGAGCAGTACTTC
TRBD1 . TRBJ2-5 TRBV18 CASSPPTGEGTQYF TGTGCCAGCTCACCACCGACAGGGGAAGGGACCCAGTACTTC
. few TRBJ1-1 TRBV6-2/TRBV6-3 CASSRDGVNTEAFF TGTGCCAGCAGTAGGGACGGGGTGAACACTGAAGCTTTCTTT
TRBD1 few TRBJ2-7 TRBV28 CASSSSFEGALNEQYF TGTGCCAGCAGTTCCAGCTTTGAGGGGGCTCTCAACGAGCAGTACTTC
. . TRBJ2-7 TRBV20-1 CGARDRSRLNYEQYF TGCGGTGCTAGAGATCGGAGCCGGTTGAACTACGAGCAGTACTTC
TRBD2 . TRBJ2-2 TRBV28 CASSTPGTSGPTGELFF TGTGCCAGCAGTACACCCGGGACTAGCGGACCCACCGGGGAGCTGTTTTTT
. many TRBJ2-7 TRBV6-2/TRBV6-3 CASSPGPKASEQYF TGTGCCAGCAGTCCGGGACCAAAGGCCTCCGAGCAGTACTTC
. . TRBJ1-4 TRBV12-3/TRBV12-4 CASSEGAINEKLFF TGTGCCAGCAGCGAAGGGGCGATTAATGAAAAACTGTTTTTT
. . TRBJ2-7 TRBV6-1 CASSNRSHYNEQYF TGTGCCAGCAGTAACAGGTCGCACTACAATGAGCAGTACTTC
. . TRBJ1-4 TRBV5-5 CASSARARGTNEKLFF TGTGCCAGCAGCGCCAGAGCCCGGGGCACTAATGAAAAACTGTTTTTT
TRBD1 many TRBJ1-2 TRBV12-3/TRBV12-4 CASIGGGGWGYTF TGTGCCAGCATCGGAGGGGGCGGTTGGGGCTACACCTTC
. . TRBJ1-4 TRBV6-2/TRBV6-3 CASHPVSTNEKLFF TGTGCCAGTCACCCCGTTTCAACTAATGAAAAACTGTTTTTT
TRBD2 many TRBJ2-5 TRBV6-2/TRBV6-3 CASSSLTSGPQETQYF TGTGCCAGCAGTTCTCTGACTAGCGGGCCCCAAGAGACCCAGTACTTC
. many TRBJ2-3 TRBV7-3 CASSSRRGSTDTQYF TGTGCCAGCAGCTCAAGGCGGGGTAGCACAGATACGCAGTATTTT
TRBD2 few TRBJ2-3 TRBV24-1 CATSDPGTSGGRDTQYF TGTGCCACCAGTGATCCCGGGACTAGCGGGGGACGAGATACGCAGTATTTT
. many TRBJ1-2 TRBV6-2/TRBV6-3 CASRKDRMNYGYTF TGTGCCAGCAGAAAAGACAGGATGAACTATGGCTACACCTTC
TRBD1 many TRBJ1-2 TRBV6-6 CASSSRQGAYGGYTF TGTGCCAGCAGTTCTCGACAGGGGGCCTATGGAGGCTACACCTTC
. . TRBJ2-3 TRBV12-3/TRBV12-4 CASSLTASAQYF TGTGCCAGCAGCTTAACCGCCTCTGCGCAGTATTTT
TRBD1 . TRBJ2-1 TRBV12-3/TRBV12-4 CASSDSGTGVNIQFF TGTGCCAGCAGTGATTCCGGGACAGGAGTAAACATTCAGTTCTTC
. many TRBJ2-1 TRBV2 CASRSDINNEQFF TGTGCCAGCAGATCCGACATAAACAATGAGCAGTTCTTC
. many TRBJ2-5 TRBV27 CASRPGPGGKTQYF TGTGCCAGCAGACCGGGACCCGGTGGGAAGACCCAGTACTTC
. . TRBJ1-2 TRBV15 CATSPAAAFYGYTF TGTGCCACCAGCCCTGCGGCCGCTTTCTATGGCTACACCTTC
TRBD1 few TRBJ1-2 TRBV20-1 CSATGQVEDGYTF TGCAGTGCTACCGGACAGGTAGAAGATGGCTACACCTTC
. . TRBJ2-6 TRBV6-5 CASSQDFTGANVLTF TGTGCCAGCAGTCAGGACTTTACTGGGGCCAACGTCCTGACTTTC
TRBD1 many TRBJ2-5 TRBV27 CASSTPGQYQETQYF TGTGCCAGCAGTACACCGGGACAGTACCAAGAGACCCAGTACTTC
. many TRBJ2-7 TRBV6-1 CASSEASGRSSYEQYF TGTGCCAGCAGTGAAGCTTCAGGTCGAAGCTCCTACGAGCAGTACTTC
. . TRBJ1-1 TRBV7-9 CASSLALTGRMNTEAFF TGTGCCAGCAGCTTAGCGCTAACAGGGCGGATGAACACTGAAGCTTTCTTT
TRBD2 many TRBJ2-7 TRBV5-1 CASSLGGGRSEEQYF TGCGCCAGCAGCTTGGGCGGGGGGCGATCGGAAGAGCAGTACTTC
TRBD2 many TRBJ2-1 TRBV5-6 CASSLTSGGGYNEQFF TGTGCCAGCAGCCTGACTAGCGGGGGGGGATACAATGAGCAGTTCTTC
TRBD2 many TRBJ2-5 TRBV7-9 CASSPTSGRETQYF TGTGCCAGCAGCCCGACTAGCGGGAGGGAGACCCAGTACTTC
TRBD1 few TRBJ1-1 TRBV10-3 CAISPDRGNTEAFF TGTGCCATCAGTCCGGACAGGGGGAACACTGAAGCTTTCTTT
. few TRBJ1-5 TRBV7-8 CASSLAGVGQPQHF TGTGCCAGCAGCTTGGCAGGGGTCGGCCAGCCCCAGCATTTT
TRBD2 many TRBJ2-1 TRBV7-9 CASSPPSGIYNEQFF TGTGCCAGCAGCCCCCCTAGCGGGATCTACAATGAGCAGTTCTTC
TRBD2 . TRBJ2-7 TRBV24-1 CAISELAGNEQYF TGTGCCATCAGTGAATTAGCGGGGAACGAGCAGTACTTC
TRBD2 . TRBJ2-1 TRBV20-1 CSASVLAGAVDNEQFF TGCAGTGCTAGTGTCCTAGCGGGAGCGGTTGACAATGAGCAGTTCTTC
. many TRBJ1-2 TRBV7-9 CASTQGNYGYTF TGTGCCAGCACCCAAGGGAACTATGGCTACACCTTC
. many TRBJ2-3 TRBV20-1 CSARDPDGTDTQYF TGCAGTGCTAGAGACCCCGACGGCACAGATACGCAGTATTTT
. many TRBJ2-7 TRBV2 CASSELVYEQYF TGTGCCAGCAGTGAGTTGGTCTACGAGCAGTACTTC
. few TRBJ1-1 TRBV20-1 CSARDGGRGQNTEAFF TGCAGTGCTAGAGATGGGGGCAGGGGTCAAAACACTGAAGCTTTCTTT
. few TRBJ1-6 TRBV7-9 CASSLQGRDSPLHF TGTGCCAGCAGCTTGCAGGGAAGGGATTCACCCCTCCACTTT
. . TRBJ1-5 TRBV7-2 CASSLGGRKGQPQHF TGTGCCAGCAGCTTAGGGGGGCGGAAAGGGCAGCCCCAGCATTTT
TRBD1 . TRBJ2-1 TRBV28 CASSPKGTGRREQFF TGTGCCAGCAGCCCTAAAGGGACAGGGCGCCGGGAGCAGTTCTTC
TRBD1 many TRBJ2-4 TRBV7-2 CASSPWTGGQNIQYF TGTGCCAGCAGCCCATGGACAGGGGGCCAAAACATTCAGTACTTC
. many TRBJ2-7 TRBV5-1 CASSLASGRAYEQYF TGCGCCAGCAGCTTGGCCTCGGGCAGAGCCTACGAGCAGTACTTC
TRBD1 . TRBJ2-7 TRBV5-1 CASSLAFEGAAYEQYF TGCGCCAGCAGCTTGGCCTTCGAGGGGGCGGCCTACGAGCAGTACTTC
TRBD1 . TRBJ2-2 TRBV5-3 CARSINREVTGWAGELFF TGTGCCAGAAGCATTAACAGGGAAGTGACAGGGTGGGCCGGGGAGCTGTTTTTT
. many TRBJ1-2 TRBV5-5 CASSPNAFPYGYTF TGTGCCAGCAGCCCCAACGCCTTTCCCTATGGCTACACCTTC
TRBD2 . TRBJ2-1 TRBV20-1 CSARTSGPNEQFF TGCAGTGCTCGGACTAGCGGGCCCAATGAGCAGTTCTTC
. many TRBJ1-2 TRBV20-1 CSAPHRGYNYGYTF TGCAGTGCCCCACATAGGGGCTATAACTATGGCTACACCTTC
TRBD1 . TRBJ2-2 TRBV6-1 CASTRQGAPAGELFF TGTGCCAGCACCAGACAGGGGGCGCCGGCCGGGGAGCTGTTTTTT
TRBD1 . TRBJ1-2 TRBV20-1 CSAQRTGIYGYTF TGCAGTGCTCAAAGGACAGGGATCTATGGCTACACCTTC
TRBD2 few TRBJ2-2 TRBV5-6 CASSGAGGQGGELFF TGTGCCAGCAGCGGAGCGGGGGGCCAGGGCGGGGAGCTGTTTTTT
TRBD2 . TRBJ2-3 TRBV7-9 CASSMASGGATDTQYF TGTGCCAGCAGCATGGCTAGCGGGGGGGCCACAGATACGCAGTATTTT